This record concerns one T cell receptor (beta chain) sequence. Its target is unknown. Germline lookup yields CDR1 SNHLY and CDR2 FYNNEI. Trimming stripped 8 bases from V and 5 bases from J, with 19 bases between. This CDR3 comprises 14 residues. The data stem from a study of a mutant IDH1 vaccine in newly diagnosed glioma. Points from the study as a whole: Vaccine-induced immune responses were detected in about 93% of patients.

Time point noted: week 23, last vaccination. Every vaccination contained 300 ug of the mutant IDH1 20-mer peptide and was paired with topical imiquimod. Profiling relied on immunoSEQ multiplex PCR, and the TCRdb table lists in-frame clones only, not all of them. Of about 20,000 clones listed, roughly 78% are singletons. The chain uses TRBV2 and TRBJ2-7; D is possibly TRBD1 or TRBD2 (6 bases each). The origin of this receptor is a young man with glioma. This specimen consisted of PBMCs, obtained from a glioma patient whose treatment included an IDH1 peptide vaccine. The CDR3 reads CASGPLGGRDEQYF. DNA of the CDR3: TGTGCCAGCGGTCCCCTGGGGGGCAGGGACGAGCAGTACTTC.